The T cell receptor beta chain described here comes from a study of blood T cell repertoires in COVID-19. At the level of the study: Samples of COVID-19 (acute and convalescent) were obtained from the United States, Italy and Spain. Sample material is recorded as cDNA or gDNA derived from T cells, B-cell-depleted T cells, or PBMCs.

The CDR3 is made up of 15 amino acids. Trimming took 0 bases from V and 3 from J; bases not matched to a gene: 1. Germline-derived CDR1 and CDR2 are MNHEY and SVGAGI. In the original workflow: Reference gene primer amplification yielded estimated nucleated cell counts. The protocol was immunoSEQ multiplex PCR, while the TCRdb copy is restricted to in-frame clones and leaves out a portion. V and J calls and clone size are copied from that table; D and trimming were computed from the DNA. This table holds 130,000 to 150,000 clones, 87% found once. This clone appeared a few times. The sample has other DNA sequences that encode this CDR3 too.

Sequencing was done on a sample of peripheral blood. The chain is built from TRBV6-5 and TRBJ1-5; 8 bases align to TRBD1. This sequence was found in a woman in her forties or fifties with acute or convalescent COVID-19. CDR3 sequence: CASSYSGQVNQPQHF. The CDR3 DNA reads TGTGCCAGCAGTTACTCGGGACAGGTCAATCAGCCCCAGCATTTT.